This T cell receptor beta chain came from a study of T cell repertoires in cytomegalovirus infection. TCRdb analysed the reads with MiXCR anew, one entry per CDR3 protein. This repertoire shows about 130,000 distinct CDR3 sequences, roughly a quarter found once; its top ten account for 30% to 40%. This clonotype has more than one count but fewer than ten. What it binds is unknown. This TCR was sampled from a human donor in good health (CMV status not recorded). Some clones in this sample may be carry-over from other donors' samples. The sample comprised PBMCs, sequenced either directly or after in vitro stimulation (not recorded which).

For the CDR3, the DNA is TGTGCCAGCAGTGAAGCGGAAGTCCCCGGGGAGCTGTTTTTT. The encoded protein is CASSEAEVPGELFF. The rearrangement uses TRBV6-1 and TRBJ2-2, with D uncertain. The V gene lost 0 bases and the J gene lost 6 bases, with 8 bases spanning the gap. The length of the CDR3 is 14 residues. Germline assignment: CDR1 MNHNS and CDR2 SASEGT.